These 4 T cell receptor beta chains came from one sample sequenced in a study of T cells in Graves' hyperthyroidism and ophthalmopathy. The CDR3 regions of TCR beta were amplified from RNA transcripts. HTBI primers drove first-round RT-PCR of the TCR CDR3. TCRdb passed the multiplex PCR reads through MiXCR, listing each CDR3 protein once. This table holds over 700,000 distinct CDR3 sequences, just over 35% found once. Sequenced input: blood. These receptor sequences come from a woman aged 40 to 50 with Graves' hyperthyroidism.

In this sample, this clonotype turned up a few times. V gene TRBV29-1 combines with J gene TRBJ1-5; D remains ambiguous. V dropped 0 bases and J dropped 7 bases, with 10 bases sitting between them. The CDR3 has 13 residues. Germline values: CDR1 SQVTM, CDR2 ANQGSEA. The CDR3 is CSVEDGLMQPQHF. CDR3 DNA: TGCAGCGTTGAAGATGGCCTGATGCAGCCCCAGCATTTT.

This clonotype was seen ten or more times. This rearrangement joins TRBV7-8 to TRBJ2-7; TRBD2 matches 7 bases. Unmatched junction bases numbered 8, after V lost 6 bases and J lost 0 bases. Per the germline V gene, CDR1 is SGHVS and CDR2 is FQNEAQ. The CDR3 has 15 residues. The CDR3 loop is CASREGEGSSYEQYF. The CDR3 nucleotides read TGTGCCAGCAGAGAAGGGGAGGGGAGCTCCTACGAGCAGTACTTC.

This clonotype has at least ten counts. The V call is TRBV12-3 or TRBV12-4, the J call TRBJ2-6; D is undetermined. The CDR3 spans 14 residues. The V end was cut by 6 bases, the J end by 2 bases, with 8 bases between. For the CDR3, the DNA is TGTGCCAGCAGGGCTGGCGCTGGGGCCAACGTCCTGACTTTC. Protein product: CASRAGAGANVLTF.

This sequence joins TRBV24-1 and TRBJ2-3; D unclear. Germline values: CDR1 KGHDR, CDR2 SFDVKD. The CDR3 has 15 amino acids. V was trimmed by 3 bases and J by 0 bases, leaving 9 bases between them. The CDR3: CATSDRSSSTDTQYF. CDR3 bases: TGTGCCACCAGTGATCGCAGTAGTAGCACAGATACGCAGTATTTT.